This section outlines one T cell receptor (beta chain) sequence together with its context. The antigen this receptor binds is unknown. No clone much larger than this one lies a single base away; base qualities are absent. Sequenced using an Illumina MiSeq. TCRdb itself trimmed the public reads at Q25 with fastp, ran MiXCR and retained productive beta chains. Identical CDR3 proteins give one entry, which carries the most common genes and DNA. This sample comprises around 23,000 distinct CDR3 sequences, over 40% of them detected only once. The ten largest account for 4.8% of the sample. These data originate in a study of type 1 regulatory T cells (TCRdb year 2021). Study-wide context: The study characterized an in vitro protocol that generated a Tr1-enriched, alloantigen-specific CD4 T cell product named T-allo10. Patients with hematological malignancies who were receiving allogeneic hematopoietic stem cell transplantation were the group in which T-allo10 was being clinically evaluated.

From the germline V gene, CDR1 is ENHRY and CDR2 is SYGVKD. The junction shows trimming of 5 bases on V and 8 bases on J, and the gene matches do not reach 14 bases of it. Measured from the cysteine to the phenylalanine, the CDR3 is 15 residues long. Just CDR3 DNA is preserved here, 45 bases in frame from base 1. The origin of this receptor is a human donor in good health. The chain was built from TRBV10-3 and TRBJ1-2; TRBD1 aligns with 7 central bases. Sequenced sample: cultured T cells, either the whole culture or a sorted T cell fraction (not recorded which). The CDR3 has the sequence CAISLIQTGVHGYTF. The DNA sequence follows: TGTGCCATCAGTCTTATTCAAACAGGGGTTCACGGCTACACCTTC.